A selection of T cell receptor beta chains follows, all from one sample in a study of T cells and Merkel cell carcinoma outcomes. Sequenced by immunoSEQ multiplex PCR; TCRdb stores in-frame clones only, minus some. The sample records approximately 10,000 clones, nearly 97% being singletons. The specimen was tumor tissue from Merkel cell carcinoma. Every receptor here comes from a human donor with Merkel cell carcinoma. CDR3s include the opening cysteine and the closing phenylalanine or tryptophan. D genes are given only for firm matches. Where a row states a size, it is once, few, many or the class of an expanded clone; other rows omit it.

v_call: TRBV2; d_call: TRBD2; j_call: TRBJ2-3; cdr3_length: 15; clone_size: .; cdr3_nt: TGTGCCAGCAATGAAATAGCGGGATCCACAGATACGCAGTATTTT; cdr3_aa: CASNEIAGSTDTQYF
v_call: TRBV29-1; d_call: TRBD1; j_call: TRBJ2-5; cdr3_length: 13; clone_size: once; cdr3_nt: TGCAGCGTCGGGGGGACAGGGAGAGAGACCCAGTACTTC; cdr3_aa: CSVGGTGRETQYF
v_call: TRBV14; d_call: .; j_call: TRBJ2-7; cdr3_length: 11; clone_size: .; cdr3_nt: TGTGCCAGCAGCCCCGGGAGCGAGCAGTACTTC; cdr3_aa: CASSPGSEQYF
v_call: TRBV11-2; d_call: TRBD1; j_call: TRBJ1-4; cdr3_length: 15; clone_size: once; cdr3_nt: TGTGCCAGCAGCTTAGTCGGGACAGGGGGCGCGAAACTGTTTTTT; cdr3_aa: CASSLVGTGGAKLFF
v_call: TRBV18; d_call: TRBD2; j_call: TRBJ2-1; cdr3_length: 17; clone_size: .; cdr3_nt: TGTGCCAGCTCACCCGGGACTAGCGGGAGGGTTGACAATGAGCAGTTCTTC; cdr3_aa: CASSPGTSGRVDNEQFF
v_call: TRBV19; d_call: .; j_call: TRBJ2-1; cdr3_length: 15; clone_size: once; cdr3_nt: TGTGCCAGTAGTAGGGGGGACCGGGTCAAGGATGAGCAGTTCTTC; cdr3_aa: CASSRGDRVKDEQFF
v_call: TRBV14; d_call: .; j_call: TRBJ1-1; cdr3_length: 13; clone_size: .; cdr3_nt: TGTGCCAGCAGCCAAGGAGGAAGCACTGAAGCTTTCTTT; cdr3_aa: CASSQGGSTEAFF
v_call: TRBV7-9; d_call: .; j_call: TRBJ1-1; cdr3_length: 13; clone_size: .; cdr3_nt: TGTGCCAGCAGCTTAGACAAGAACACTGAAGCTTTCTTT; cdr3_aa: CASSLDKNTEAFF
v_call: TRBV18; d_call: .; j_call: TRBJ1-1; cdr3_length: 14; clone_size: .; cdr3_nt: TGTGCCAGCTCACCAGAGTTGGGCAACACTGAAGCTTTCTTT; cdr3_aa: CASSPELGNTEAFF
v_call: TRBV7-2; d_call: .; j_call: TRBJ2-1; cdr3_length: 14; clone_size: .; cdr3_nt: TGTGCCAGCAGCTTAGTTATCCAGAACAATGAGCAGTTCTTC; cdr3_aa: CASSLVIQNNEQFF
v_call: TRBV27; d_call: TRBD2; j_call: TRBJ2-3; cdr3_length: 14; clone_size: .; cdr3_nt: TGTGCCAGCCGCCCGCGGGAGGAGTCAGGGACGCAGTATTTT; cdr3_aa: CASRPREESGTQYF
v_call: TRBV4-2; d_call: .; j_call: TRBJ2-1; cdr3_length: 14; clone_size: .; cdr3_nt: TGTGTCAGCAGCCAAGATCGCCTAGCAAGTGAGCAGTTCTTC; cdr3_aa: CVSSQDRLASEQFF
v_call: TRBV7-2; d_call: TRBD2; j_call: TRBJ2-5; cdr3_length: 16; clone_size: .; cdr3_nt: TGTGCCAGCAGCCCCAATTCGGGGACTAGCCCAGAGACCCAGTACTTC; cdr3_aa: CASSPNSGTSPETQYF
v_call: TRBV28; d_call: .; j_call: TRBJ1-5; cdr3_length: 10; clone_size: .; cdr3_nt: TGTGCCAGCAGTTCGGAGCCCCAGCATTTT; cdr3_aa: CASSSEPQHF
v_call: TRBV11-3; d_call: TRBD1; j_call: TRBJ2-1; cdr3_length: 16; clone_size: .; cdr3_nt: TGTGCCAGCAGCTTCAGGACAGGTGGGACCTACAATGAGCAGTTCTTC; cdr3_aa: CASSFRTGGTYNEQFF
v_call: TRBV7-3; d_call: .; j_call: TRBJ1-1; cdr3_length: 16; clone_size: .; cdr3_nt: TGTGCCAGCAGCTTAATGTCGGTCTGGGGTAAGACTGAAGCTTTCTTT; cdr3_aa: CASSLMSVWGKTEAFF
v_call: TRBV5-4; d_call: .; j_call: TRBJ2-5; cdr3_length: 14; clone_size: once; cdr3_nt: TGTGCCAGCAGCTTGGAGAGATCGGCAGAGACCCAGTACTTC; cdr3_aa: CASSLERSAETQYF
v_call: TRBV30; d_call: TRBD2; j_call: TRBJ2-7; cdr3_length: 14; clone_size: once; cdr3_nt: TGTGCCTGGAGTGACCGAGCGGGGGCCTACGAGCAGTACTTC; cdr3_aa: CAWSDRAGAYEQYF
v_call: TRBV18; d_call: TRBD1; j_call: TRBJ1-2; cdr3_length: 14; clone_size: .; cdr3_nt: TGTGCCAGCTCACCAACGCGACAGGGTATCGGCTACACCTTC; cdr3_aa: CASSPTRQGIGYTF
v_call: TRBV9; d_call: TRBD2; j_call: TRBJ2-7; cdr3_length: 15; clone_size: .; cdr3_nt: TGTGCCAGCAGCTTGGGACGGACTAGCGGGAACGAGCAGTACTTC; cdr3_aa: CASSLGRTSGNEQYF
v_call: TRBV5-1; d_call: .; j_call: TRBJ1-1; cdr3_length: 13; clone_size: .; cdr3_nt: TGCGCCAGCAGCCCCGCGGTGAACACTGAAGCTTTCTTT; cdr3_aa: CASSPAVNTEAFF
v_call: TRBV28; d_call: .; j_call: TRBJ2-7; cdr3_length: 17; clone_size: .; cdr3_nt: TGTGCCAGCAGTTTAGGCCGGTTCGGGGTCCCATCGGGGGAGCAGTACTTC; cdr3_aa: CASSLGRFGVPSGEQYF
v_call: TRBV6-4; d_call: .; j_call: TRBJ2-1; cdr3_length: 15; clone_size: .; cdr3_nt: TGTGCCAGCACGATACGGCCCAAAACAAACAATGAGCAGTTCTTC; cdr3_aa: CASTIRPKTNNEQFF
v_call: TRBV7-3; d_call: TRBD2; j_call: TRBJ2-7; cdr3_length: 15; clone_size: .; cdr3_nt: TGTGCCAGCAGCCATACTAGCGGGAGTGCTGCCGAGCAGTACTTC; cdr3_aa: CASSHTSGSAAEQYF
v_call: TRBV7-9; d_call: .; j_call: TRBJ2-3; cdr3_length: 14; clone_size: .; cdr3_nt: TGTGCCAGCAGATCAGTGGGAGACACAGATACGCAGTATTTT; cdr3_aa: CASRSVGDTDTQYF
v_call: TRBV4-3; d_call: TRBD1; j_call: TRBJ2-3; cdr3_length: 15; clone_size: .; cdr3_nt: TGCGCCAGCAGCCGAGAGACAGGGGGCGCAGATACGCAGTATTTT; cdr3_aa: CASSRETGGADTQYF
v_call: TRBV30; d_call: .; j_call: TRBJ2-2; cdr3_length: 17; clone_size: .; cdr3_nt: TGTGCCTGGAGTGTAAAGGGGCTGGGGATCTTAGCCGGGGAGCTGTTTTTT; cdr3_aa: CAWSVKGLGILAGELFF
v_call: TRBV7-9; d_call: TRBD1; j_call: TRBJ1-2; cdr3_length: 17; clone_size: .; cdr3_nt: TGTGCCAGCAGCTTCCAGGGACAGGGCCGAACGAGTATGGGCTACACCTTC; cdr3_aa: CASSFQGQGRTSMGYTF
v_call: TRBV9; d_call: .; j_call: TRBJ2-5; cdr3_length: 15; clone_size: .; cdr3_nt: TGTGCCAGCAGCGTTGGGTCTAGCGAGGGGGAGACCCAGTACTTC; cdr3_aa: CASSVGSSEGETQYF
v_call: TRBV27; d_call: .; j_call: TRBJ1-3; cdr3_length: 16; clone_size: .; cdr3_nt: TGTGCCAGCAGTTTATCGATAACCAGCTCTGGAAACACCATATATTTT; cdr3_aa: CASSLSITSSGNTIYF
v_call: TRBV2; d_call: .; j_call: TRBJ2-5; cdr3_length: 13; clone_size: .; cdr3_nt: TGTGCCAGCAGCGGGACTTATCAAGAGACCCAGTACTTC; cdr3_aa: CASSGTYQETQYF
v_call: TRBV19; d_call: .; j_call: TRBJ2-3; cdr3_length: 12; clone_size: .; cdr3_nt: TGTGCCAGTTCACTGCAAGGAGATACGCAGTATTTT; cdr3_aa: CASSLQGDTQYF
v_call: TRBV5-1; d_call: TRBD2; j_call: TRBJ2-1; cdr3_length: 16; clone_size: .; cdr3_nt: TGCGCCAGCAGCTTGCTCACTAGCGGGAGTAACAATGAGCAGTTCTTC; cdr3_aa: CASSLLTSGSNNEQFF
v_call: TRBV7-8; d_call: TRBD2; j_call: TRBJ2-1; cdr3_length: 14; clone_size: .; cdr3_nt: TGTGCCAGCAGCTTAGGACTAGCCCTCGGGGAGCAGTTCTTC; cdr3_aa: CASSLGLALGEQFF
v_call: TRBV5-1; d_call: TRBD2; j_call: TRBJ2-7; cdr3_length: 15; clone_size: once; cdr3_nt: TGCGCCAGCAGTTACCAGCGGGGCTTCTCCTACGAGCAGTACTTC; cdr3_aa: CASSYQRGFSYEQYF
v_call: TRBV21-1; d_call: .; j_call: TRBJ1-2; cdr3_length: 13; clone_size: .; cdr3_nt: TGTGCCAGCAGCCCTACAGATAGCTATGGCTACACCTTC; cdr3_aa: CASSPTDSYGYTF
v_call: TRBV6-6; d_call: .; j_call: TRBJ1-3; cdr3_length: 16; clone_size: .; cdr3_nt: TGTGCCAGCAGTTACATACTTCAGGGGAGTGGAAACACCATATATTTT; cdr3_aa: CASSYILQGSGNTIYF
v_call: TRBV14; d_call: .; j_call: TRBJ1-4; cdr3_length: 15; clone_size: .; cdr3_nt: TGTGCCAGCAGCCAAAGGGCCCGCTTTGGGCCAAAACTGTTTTTT; cdr3_aa: CASSQRARFGPKLFF
v_call: TRBV28; d_call: .; j_call: TRBJ1-4; cdr3_length: 12; clone_size: .; cdr3_nt: TGTGCCAGCAGCCGCGGACGGCGAGGGCTGTTTTTT; cdr3_aa: CASSRGRRGLFF
v_call: TRBV7-2; d_call: .; j_call: TRBJ2-3; cdr3_length: 14; clone_size: .; cdr3_nt: TGTGCCAGCAGCTCTGGGGGAGCGGCAGATACGCAGTATTTT; cdr3_aa: CASSSGGAADTQYF
v_call: TRBV5-1; d_call: .; j_call: TRBJ2-5; cdr3_length: 16; clone_size: .; cdr3_nt: TGCGCCAGCAGCTTGCCCAGGGAAAGTCTGCAAGAGACCCAGTACTTC; cdr3_aa: CASSLPRESLQETQYF
v_call: TRBV6-1; d_call: .; j_call: TRBJ1-2; cdr3_length: 14; clone_size: .; cdr3_nt: TGTGCCAGCAGTGAACAGGGCGCTAACTATGGCTACACCTTC; cdr3_aa: CASSEQGANYGYTF
v_call: TRBV5-8; d_call: TRBD2; j_call: TRBJ2-3; cdr3_length: 16; clone_size: .; cdr3_nt: TGTGCCAGCAGCTTGGGGACTAGCGGGAGGGCAGATACGCAGTATTTT; cdr3_aa: CASSLGTSGRADTQYF
v_call: TRBV7-6; d_call: TRBD2; j_call: TRBJ2-4; cdr3_length: 18; clone_size: .; cdr3_nt: TGTGCCAGCAGCGCGGGACCATTGGGCGGGAGGGGGAAAAACATTCAGTACTTC; cdr3_aa: CASSAGPLGGRGKNIQYF
v_call: TRBV5-1; d_call: .; j_call: TRBJ1-4; cdr3_length: 14; clone_size: .; cdr3_nt: TGCGCCAGCAGCCCCGGGGGAGGGGGTGAAAAACTGTTTTTT; cdr3_aa: CASSPGGGGEKLFF
v_call: TRBV7-2; d_call: TRBD2; j_call: TRBJ2-1; cdr3_length: 18; clone_size: .; cdr3_nt: TGTGCCAGCAGCCCCAGACTAGCGGGAGCAAGCTCCTACAATGAGCAGTTCTTC; cdr3_aa: CASSPRLAGASSYNEQFF
v_call: TRBV7-3; d_call: .; j_call: TRBJ2-3; cdr3_length: 14; clone_size: .; cdr3_nt: TGTGCCAGCAGCCCGGACAGGAGGGTGGATACGCAGTATTTT; cdr3_aa: CASSPDRRVDTQYF
v_call: TRBV28; d_call: .; j_call: TRBJ1-1; cdr3_length: 14; clone_size: .; cdr3_nt: TGTGCCAGCAGAACCAGGGGATGGAACACTGAAGCTTTCTTT; cdr3_aa: CASRTRGWNTEAFF
v_call: TRBV6-5; d_call: .; j_call: TRBJ1-1; cdr3_length: 13; clone_size: .; cdr3_nt: TGTGCCAGCACCCCGAGGGACAACTCTGAAGCTTTCTTT; cdr3_aa: CASTPRDNSEAFF
v_call: TRBV30; d_call: .; j_call: TRBJ2-3; cdr3_length: 12; clone_size: .; cdr3_nt: TGTGCCTGGAGGCACGGGGATTTTACGCAGTATTTT; cdr3_aa: CAWRHGDFTQYF
v_call: TRBV9; d_call: .; j_call: TRBJ2-7; cdr3_length: 15; clone_size: once; cdr3_nt: TGTGCCAGCAGCGTAGAGGCAGGGCATCCCGTCGAGCAGTACTTC; cdr3_aa: CASSVEAGHPVEQYF
v_call: TRBV5-1; d_call: TRBD2; j_call: TRBJ2-1; cdr3_length: 16; clone_size: .; cdr3_nt: TGCGCCAGCAGCTACAGCGGGAGGGGGTCCTACAATGAGCAGTTCTTC; cdr3_aa: CASSYSGRGSYNEQFF
v_call: TRBV5-1; d_call: TRBD2; j_call: TRBJ2-1; cdr3_length: 16; clone_size: .; cdr3_nt: TGCGCCAGCAGCAACGGGGGGACTAGCGGGAGCAATGAGCAGTTCTTC; cdr3_aa: CASSNGGTSGSNEQFF
v_call: TRBV4-3; d_call: .; j_call: TRBJ1-2; cdr3_length: 14; clone_size: once; cdr3_nt: TGCGCCAGCAGCCAAGATACCGGGCCTTATGGCTACACCTTC; cdr3_aa: CASSQDTGPYGYTF
v_call: TRBV4-2; d_call: .; j_call: TRBJ2-4; cdr3_length: 14; clone_size: .; cdr3_nt: TGTGCCAGCAGCCAAGGCCCAGGGGAGGACATTCAGTACTTC; cdr3_aa: CASSQGPGEDIQYF
v_call: TRBV6-1; d_call: TRBD1; j_call: TRBJ1-1; cdr3_length: 12; clone_size: .; cdr3_nt: TGTGCCAGCAGTGAAACAGGGGTTGGGGCTTTCTTT; cdr3_aa: CASSETGVGAFF
v_call: TRBV4-3; d_call: .; j_call: TRBJ2-1; cdr3_length: 15; clone_size: .; cdr3_nt: TGCGCCAGCAGCCAAGCCCCGGGCTCCTACAATGAGCAGTTCTTC; cdr3_aa: CASSQAPGSYNEQFF
v_call: TRBV29-1; d_call: .; j_call: TRBJ1-1; cdr3_length: 10; clone_size: .; cdr3_nt: TGCAGCGGGGAAGACACTGAAGCTTTCTTT; cdr3_aa: CSGEDTEAFF
v_call: TRBV6-5; d_call: .; j_call: TRBJ2-7; cdr3_length: 13; clone_size: .; cdr3_nt: TGTGCCAGCAGGAAGACAGGAAACTACGAGCAGTACTTC; cdr3_aa: CASRKTGNYEQYF
v_call: TRBV30; d_call: .; j_call: TRBJ1-2; cdr3_length: 16; clone_size: .; cdr3_nt: TGTGCCTGGAGTGTGGGTTCAGGGGTCGGCAACTATGGCTACACCTTC; cdr3_aa: CAWSVGSGVGNYGYTF